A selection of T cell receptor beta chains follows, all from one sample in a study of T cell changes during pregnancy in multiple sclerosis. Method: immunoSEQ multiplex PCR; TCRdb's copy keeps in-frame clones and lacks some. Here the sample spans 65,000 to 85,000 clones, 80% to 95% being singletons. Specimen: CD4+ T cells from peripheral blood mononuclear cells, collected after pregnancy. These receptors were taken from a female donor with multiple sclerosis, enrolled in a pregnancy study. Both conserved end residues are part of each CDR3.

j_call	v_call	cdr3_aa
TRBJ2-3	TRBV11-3	CASSSRGRDTQYF
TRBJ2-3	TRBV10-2	CASSESGGLSTDTQYF
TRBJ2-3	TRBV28	CATLTPGVAQYF
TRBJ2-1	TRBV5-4	CASSSTSGSYNEQFF
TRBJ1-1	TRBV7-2	CASSSVRSNTEAFF
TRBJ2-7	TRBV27	CASSSSRAGGYEQYF
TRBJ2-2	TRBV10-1	CASSESRNTGELFF
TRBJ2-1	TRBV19	CASSPPSGTAYNEQFF
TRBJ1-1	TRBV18	CASSPAGTNTEAFF
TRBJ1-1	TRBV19	CASKGGQAPTEAFF
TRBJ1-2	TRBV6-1	CASSPDRGYGYTF
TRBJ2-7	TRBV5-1	CASSSLAGSSYEQYF
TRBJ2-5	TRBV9	CASSVGSSQETQYF
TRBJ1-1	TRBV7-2	CASSFDRGYNTEAFF
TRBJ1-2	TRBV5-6	CASSLAGGTGGYTF
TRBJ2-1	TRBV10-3	CAISTFRDRYNEQFF
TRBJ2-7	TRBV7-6	CASSLAQGSARGEQYF
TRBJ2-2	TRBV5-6	CASSFRTSGRTGELFF
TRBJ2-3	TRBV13	CASSLGLLLSGGRREDTQYF
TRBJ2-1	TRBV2	CASSKLRSENEQFF
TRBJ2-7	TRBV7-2	CASSLARGSSYEQYF
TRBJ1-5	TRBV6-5	CASSQDRGGNQPQHF
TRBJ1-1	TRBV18	CASSPGFAGNTEAFF
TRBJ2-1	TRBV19	CASSTSGGTLYNEQFF
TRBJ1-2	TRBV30	CAWSAADRANYGYTF
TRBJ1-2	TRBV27	CASSLLGRGNYGYTF
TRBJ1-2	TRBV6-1	CASSEYPLSGYTF
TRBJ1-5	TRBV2	CASRGDRGGQPQHF
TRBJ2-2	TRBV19	CASSILNTGELFF